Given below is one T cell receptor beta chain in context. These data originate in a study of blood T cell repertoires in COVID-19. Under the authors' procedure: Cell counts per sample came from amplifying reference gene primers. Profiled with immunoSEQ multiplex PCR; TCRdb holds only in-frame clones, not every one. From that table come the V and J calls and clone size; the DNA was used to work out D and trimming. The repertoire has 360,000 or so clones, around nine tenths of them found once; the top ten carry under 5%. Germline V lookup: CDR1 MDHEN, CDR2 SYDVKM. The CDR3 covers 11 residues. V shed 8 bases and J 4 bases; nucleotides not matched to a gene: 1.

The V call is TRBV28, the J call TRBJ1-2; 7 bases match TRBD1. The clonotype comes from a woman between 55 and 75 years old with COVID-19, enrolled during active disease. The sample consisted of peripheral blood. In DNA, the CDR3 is TGTGCCAGCGGGACAGCCTATGGCTACACCTTC. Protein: CASGTAYGYTF.